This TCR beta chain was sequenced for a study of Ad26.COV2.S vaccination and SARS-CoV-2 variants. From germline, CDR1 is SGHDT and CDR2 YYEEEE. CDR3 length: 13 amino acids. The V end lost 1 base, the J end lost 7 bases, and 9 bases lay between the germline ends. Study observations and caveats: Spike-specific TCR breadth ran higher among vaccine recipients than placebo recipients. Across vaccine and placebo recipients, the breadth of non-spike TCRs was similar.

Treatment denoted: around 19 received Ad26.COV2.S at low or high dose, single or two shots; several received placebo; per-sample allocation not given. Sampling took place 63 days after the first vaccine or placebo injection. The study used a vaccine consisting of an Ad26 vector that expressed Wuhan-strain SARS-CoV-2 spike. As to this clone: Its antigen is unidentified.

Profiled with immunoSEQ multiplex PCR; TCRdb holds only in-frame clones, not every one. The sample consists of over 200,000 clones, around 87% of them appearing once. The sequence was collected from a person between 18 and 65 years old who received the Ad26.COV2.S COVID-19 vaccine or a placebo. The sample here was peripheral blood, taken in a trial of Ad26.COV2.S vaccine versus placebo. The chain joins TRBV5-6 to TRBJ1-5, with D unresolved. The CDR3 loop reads CASSLSETQPQHF. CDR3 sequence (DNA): TGTGCCAGCAGCTTGTCGGAGACCCAGCCCCAGCATTTT.